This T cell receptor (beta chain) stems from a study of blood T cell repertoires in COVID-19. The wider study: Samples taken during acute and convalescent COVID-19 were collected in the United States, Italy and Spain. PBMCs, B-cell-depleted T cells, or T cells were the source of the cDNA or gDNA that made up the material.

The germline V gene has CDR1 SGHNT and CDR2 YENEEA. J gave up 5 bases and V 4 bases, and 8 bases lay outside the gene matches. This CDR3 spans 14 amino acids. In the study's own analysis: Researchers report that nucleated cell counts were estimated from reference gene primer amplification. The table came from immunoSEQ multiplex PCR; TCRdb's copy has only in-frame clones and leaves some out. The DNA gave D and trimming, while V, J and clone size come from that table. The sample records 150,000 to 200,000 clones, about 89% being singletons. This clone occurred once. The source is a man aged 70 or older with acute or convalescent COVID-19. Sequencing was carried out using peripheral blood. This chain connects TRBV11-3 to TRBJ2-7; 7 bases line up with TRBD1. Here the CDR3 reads CASSSDRLRHEQYF. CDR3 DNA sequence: TGTGCCAGCAGCTCGGACAGGCTGCGACACGAGCAGTACTTC.